The clone carrying this TCR beta chain was detected only once. Its matching antigen is unknown. The CDR3 has 13 amino acids. Germline CDR1 is MDHEN and CDR2 is SYDVKM. Between the trimmed V and J ends, which lost 5 bases and 6 bases, there was a span of 11 bases. The source of the sample is a study of T cell responses to AZD1222 COVID-19 vaccine. The assay was immunoSEQ multiplex PCR, and TCRdb's table has in-frame clones only and misses some. The sample lists roughly 110,000 clones, around nine tenths occurring once. Study-level points and caveats: The donor cohort was predominantly white British with a female majority, and clonal diversity may have been underestimated. Nearly half of spike-specific TCRs reportedly target variant regions that are unmutated in the B.1.351 and B.1.1.7 variants.

Sample: peripheral blood, taken 28 days after the second AZD1222 dose. The TCR was taken from an adult who received the AZD1222 COVID-19 vaccine. This sequence joins TRBV28 and TRBJ2-1; no clear D gene. The CDR3 DNA sequence: TGTGCCAGCAGTCCCCAGAGTGTCAATGAGCAGTTCTTC. It yields the protein CASSPQSVNEQFF.